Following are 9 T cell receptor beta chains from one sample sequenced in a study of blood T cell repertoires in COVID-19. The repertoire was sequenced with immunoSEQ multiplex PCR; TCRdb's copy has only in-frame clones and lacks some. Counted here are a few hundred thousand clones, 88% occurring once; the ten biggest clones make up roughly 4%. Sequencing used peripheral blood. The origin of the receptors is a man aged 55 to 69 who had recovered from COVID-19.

CDR3 residues: CASSVEGLAGGYNEQFF. The CDR3 DNA follows: TGTGCCAGCAGCGTAGAGGGACTAGCGGGGGGTTACAATGAGCAGTTCTTC. The rearrangement uses TRBV9 and TRBJ2-1; 15 bases match TRBD2. J lost 4 bases, V lost 0 bases, and 2 bases had no gene match. Germline CDR1 is SGDLS and CDR2 is YYNGEE. The CDR3 spans 17 residues. The full variable domain, with the rest looked up from reference TRBV9 and TRBJ2-1, is DSGVTQTPKHLITATGQRVTLRCSPRSGDLSVYWYQQSLDQGLQFLIQYYNGEERAKGNILERFSAQQFPDLHSELNLSSLELGDSALYFCASSVEGLAGGYNEQFFGPGTRLTVL.

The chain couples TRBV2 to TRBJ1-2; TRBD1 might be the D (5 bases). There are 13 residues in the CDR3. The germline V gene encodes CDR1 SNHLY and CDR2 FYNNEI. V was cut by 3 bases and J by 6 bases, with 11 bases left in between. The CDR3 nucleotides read TGTGCCAGCAGTGAGGGATTGGGGCATGGCTACACCTTC. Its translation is CASSEGLGHGYTF. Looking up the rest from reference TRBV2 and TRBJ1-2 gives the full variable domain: EPEVTQTPSHQVTQMGQEVILRCVPISNHLYFYWYRQILGQKVEFLVSFYNNEISEKSEIFDDQFSVERPDGSNFTLKIRSTKLEDSAMYFCASSEGLGHGYTFGSGTRLTVV.

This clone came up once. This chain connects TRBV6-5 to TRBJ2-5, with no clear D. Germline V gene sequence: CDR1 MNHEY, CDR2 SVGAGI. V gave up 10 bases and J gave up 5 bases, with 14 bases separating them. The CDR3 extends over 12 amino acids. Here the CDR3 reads CATGPAWETQYF. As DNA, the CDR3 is TGTGCCACCGGTCCCGCGTGGGAGACCCAGTACTTC.

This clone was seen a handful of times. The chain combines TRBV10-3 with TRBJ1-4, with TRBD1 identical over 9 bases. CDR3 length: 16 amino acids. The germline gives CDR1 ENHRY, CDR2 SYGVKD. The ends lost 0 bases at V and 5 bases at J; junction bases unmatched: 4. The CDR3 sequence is CAISESVGTGNEKLFF. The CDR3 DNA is TGTGCCATCAGTGAGTCGGTTGGGACAGGGAATGAAAAACTGTTTTTT.

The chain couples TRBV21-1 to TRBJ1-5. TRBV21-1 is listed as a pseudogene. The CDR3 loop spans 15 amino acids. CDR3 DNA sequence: TGTGCCAGCAGCAAAGACCGGCGGAGCAATCAGCCCCAGCATTTT. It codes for CASSKDRRSNQPQHF.

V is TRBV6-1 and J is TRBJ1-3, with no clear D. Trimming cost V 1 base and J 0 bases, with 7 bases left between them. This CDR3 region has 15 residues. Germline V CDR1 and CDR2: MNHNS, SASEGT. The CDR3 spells CASSEVGSSGNTIYF. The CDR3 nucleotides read TGTGCCAGCAGTGAAGTGGGGAGCTCTGGAAACACCATATATTTT.

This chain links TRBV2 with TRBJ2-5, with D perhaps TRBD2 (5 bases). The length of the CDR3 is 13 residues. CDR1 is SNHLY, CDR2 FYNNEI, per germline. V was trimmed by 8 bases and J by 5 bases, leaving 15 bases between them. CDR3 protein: CASPPPGEETQYF. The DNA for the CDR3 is TGTGCCAGCCCTCCCCCCGGGGAGGAGACCCAGTACTTC.

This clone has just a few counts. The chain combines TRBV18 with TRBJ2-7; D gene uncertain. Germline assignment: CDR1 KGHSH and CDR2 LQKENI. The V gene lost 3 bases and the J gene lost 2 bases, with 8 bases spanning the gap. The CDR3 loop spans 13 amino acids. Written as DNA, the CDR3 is TGTGCCAGCTCACCCACAGTGACCTACGAGCAGTACTTC. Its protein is CASSPTVTYEQYF.

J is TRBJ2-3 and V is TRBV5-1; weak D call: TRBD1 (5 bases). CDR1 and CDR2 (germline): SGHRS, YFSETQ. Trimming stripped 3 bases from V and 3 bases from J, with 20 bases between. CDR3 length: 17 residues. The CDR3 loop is CASSSGKTAGRTDTQYF. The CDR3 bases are TGCGCCAGCAGCTCTGGGAAAACCGCAGGGCGAACAGATACGCAGTATTTT.